This T cell receptor beta chain was captured in a study of cytomegalovirus exposure and HLA in healthy donors. The PCR made use of 60 Vbeta and 13 Jbeta primers. The method was immunoSEQ multiplex PCR; TCRdb's version includes in-frame clones alone and lacks a portion of them. This repertoire shows 65,000 to 90,000 clones, 86% found once; its top ten account for less than 2.5%. Germline CDR1 reads MDHEN; CDR2 reads SYDVKM. V was pared by 4 bases and J by 4 bases, with 11 bases of the junction left unmatched. This CDR3 comprises 17 residues. The sequenced material came from PBMCs. The sequence was obtained from a woman in her thirties in good health and CMV-seronegative. V and J are TRBV28 and TRBJ2-5; 11 bases are shared with TRBD2. The CDR3 reads CASSYNHGTSGGETQYF. The CDR3 region has the DNA TGTGCCAGCAGTTACAATCACGGGACTAGCGGAGGAGAGACCCAGTACTTC. The full variable domain, its missing parts supplied by reference TRBV28 and TRBJ2-5, is DVKVTQSSRYLVKRTGEKVFLECVQDMDHENMFWYRQDPGLGLRLIYFSYDVKMKEKGDIPEGYSVSREKKERFSLILESASTNQTSMYLCASSYNHGTSGGETQYFGPGTRLLVL.